This TCR beta chain was profiled in a study of T cell changes during pregnancy in multiple sclerosis. The protocol was immunoSEQ multiplex PCR, while the TCRdb copy is restricted to in-frame clones and leaves out a portion. Of about 40,000 clones in the sample, roughly nine tenths were seen once. Germline lookup yields CDR1 KGHSH and CDR2 LQKENI. This CDR3 contains 18 residues. J lost 1 base, V lost 6 bases, and 12 bases had no gene match. The receptor comes from a female donor with multiple sclerosis, enrolled in a pregnancy study. This sequence joins TRBV18 and TRBJ2-3, with 11 bases fitting TRBD2. This sample comprised CD4+ T cells from peripheral blood mononuclear cells, obtained before pregnancy. CDR3 in amino acids: CASSPELPTSGGTDTQYF. The CDR3 coding sequence is TGTGCCAGCTCCCCTGAACTACCGACTAGCGGGGGCACAGATACGCAGTATTTT.